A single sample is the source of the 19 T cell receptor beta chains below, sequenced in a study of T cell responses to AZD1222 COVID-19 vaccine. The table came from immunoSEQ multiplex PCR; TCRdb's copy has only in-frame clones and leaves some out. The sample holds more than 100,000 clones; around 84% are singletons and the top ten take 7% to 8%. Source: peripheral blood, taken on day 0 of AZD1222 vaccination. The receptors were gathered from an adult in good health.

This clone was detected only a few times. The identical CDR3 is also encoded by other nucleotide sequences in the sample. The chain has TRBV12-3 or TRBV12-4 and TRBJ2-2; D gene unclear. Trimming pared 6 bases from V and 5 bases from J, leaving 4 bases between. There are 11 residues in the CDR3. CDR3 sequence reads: CASRGTGELFF. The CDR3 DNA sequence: TGTGCCAGCAGGGGGACCGGGGAGCTGTTTTTT.

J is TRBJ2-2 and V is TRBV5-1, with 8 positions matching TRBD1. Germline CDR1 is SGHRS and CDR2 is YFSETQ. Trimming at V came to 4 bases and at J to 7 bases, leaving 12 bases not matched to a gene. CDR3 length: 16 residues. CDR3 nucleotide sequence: TGCGCCAGCAGCCCATCCTCCGACAGGGGTAACGGGGAGCTGTTTTTT. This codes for CASSPSSDRGNGELFF. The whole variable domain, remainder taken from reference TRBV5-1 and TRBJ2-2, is KAGVTQTPRYLIKTRGQQVTLSCSPISGHRSVSWYQQTPGQGLQFLFEYFSETQRNKGNFPGRFSGRQFSNSRSEMNVSTLELGDSALYLCASSPSSDRGNGELFFGEGSRLTVL.

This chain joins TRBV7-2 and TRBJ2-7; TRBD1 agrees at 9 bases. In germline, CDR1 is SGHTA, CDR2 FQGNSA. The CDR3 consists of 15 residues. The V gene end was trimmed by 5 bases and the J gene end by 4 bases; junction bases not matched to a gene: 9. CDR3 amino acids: CASSRPGQGDYEQYF. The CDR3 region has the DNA TGTGCCAGCAGCAGGCCGGGACAGGGAGATTACGAGCAGTACTTC.

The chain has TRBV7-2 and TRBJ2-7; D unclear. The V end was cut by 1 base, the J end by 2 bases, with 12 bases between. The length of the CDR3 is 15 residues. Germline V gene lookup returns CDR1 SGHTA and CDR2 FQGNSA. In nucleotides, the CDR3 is TGTGCCAGCAGCTTAGTTGGGGTTTTCACCTACGAGCAGTACTTC. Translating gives CASSLVGVFTYEQYF. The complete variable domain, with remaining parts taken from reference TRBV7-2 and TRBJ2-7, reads GAGVSQSPSNKVTEKGKDVELRCDPISGHTALYWYRQSLGQGLEFLIYFQGNSAPDKSGLPSDRFSAERTGGSVSTLTIQRTQQEDSAVYLCASSLVGVFTYEQYFGPGTRLTVT.

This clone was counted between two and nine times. CDR3 in amino acids: CASSRDDRVGGYTF. CDR3 nucleotide sequence: TGTGCCAGCAGTCGGGATGACAGGGTTGGGGGCTACACCTTC. This chain links TRBV28 with TRBJ1-2; TRBD1 matches 7 bases. CDR3 size: 14 residues. The germline CDR1 and CDR2 sequences are MDHEN and SYDVKM. With V trimmed by 5 bases and J by 8 bases, 11 bases remained unmatched.

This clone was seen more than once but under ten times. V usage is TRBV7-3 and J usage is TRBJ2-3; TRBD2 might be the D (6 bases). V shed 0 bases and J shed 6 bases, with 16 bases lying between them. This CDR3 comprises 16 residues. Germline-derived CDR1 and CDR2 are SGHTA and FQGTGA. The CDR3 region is CASSLTGTHRDDTQYF. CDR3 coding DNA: TGTGCCAGCAGCTTAACTGGGACTCATAGAGACGATACGCAGTATTTT.

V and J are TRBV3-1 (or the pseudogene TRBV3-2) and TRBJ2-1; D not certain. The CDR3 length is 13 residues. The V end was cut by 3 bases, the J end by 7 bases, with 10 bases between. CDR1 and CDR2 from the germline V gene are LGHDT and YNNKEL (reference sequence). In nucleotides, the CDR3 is TGTGCCAGCAGCCAGACCGCTAGGAATGAGCAGTTCTTC. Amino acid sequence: CASSQTARNEQFF.

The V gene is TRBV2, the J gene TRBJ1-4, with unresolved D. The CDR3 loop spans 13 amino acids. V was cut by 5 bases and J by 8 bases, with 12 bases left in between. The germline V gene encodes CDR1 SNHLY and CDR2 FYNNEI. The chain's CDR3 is CASSTLRKEKLFF. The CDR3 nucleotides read TGTGCCAGCAGTACACTGCGGAAGGAAAAACTGTTTTTT.

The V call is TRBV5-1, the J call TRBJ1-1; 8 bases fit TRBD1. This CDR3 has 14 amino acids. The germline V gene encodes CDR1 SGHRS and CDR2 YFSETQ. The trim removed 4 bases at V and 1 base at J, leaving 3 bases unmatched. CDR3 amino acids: CASSRGQANTEAFF. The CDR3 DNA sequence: TGCGCCAGCAGCCGGGGACAGGCGAACACTGAAGCTTTCTTT. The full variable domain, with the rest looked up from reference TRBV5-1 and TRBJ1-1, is KAGVTQTPRYLIKTRGQQVTLSCSPISGHRSVSWYQQTPGQGLQFLFEYFSETQRNKGNFPGRFSGRQFSNSRSEMNVSTLELGDSALYLCASSRGQANTEAFFGQGTRLTVV.

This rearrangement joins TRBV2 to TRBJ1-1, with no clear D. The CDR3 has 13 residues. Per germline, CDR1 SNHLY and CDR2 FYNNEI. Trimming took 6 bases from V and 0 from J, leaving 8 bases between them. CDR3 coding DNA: TGTGCCAGCAGGGACGGCCTGAACACTGAAGCTTTCTTT. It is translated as CASRDGLNTEAFF.

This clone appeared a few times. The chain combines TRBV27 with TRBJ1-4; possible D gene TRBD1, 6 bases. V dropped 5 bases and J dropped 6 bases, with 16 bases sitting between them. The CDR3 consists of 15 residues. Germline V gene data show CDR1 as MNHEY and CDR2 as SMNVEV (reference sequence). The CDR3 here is CASSAYGRGDEKLFF. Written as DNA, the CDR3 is TGTGCCAGCAGTGCCTACGGTAGGGGGGATGAAAAACTGTTTTTT.

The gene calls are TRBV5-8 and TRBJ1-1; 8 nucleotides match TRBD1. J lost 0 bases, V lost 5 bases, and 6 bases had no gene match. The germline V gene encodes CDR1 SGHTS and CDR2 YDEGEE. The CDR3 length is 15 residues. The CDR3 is CASRHRTGMNTEAFF. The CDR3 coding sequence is TGTGCCAGCAGACACCGGACAGGGATGAACACTGAAGCTTTCTTT.

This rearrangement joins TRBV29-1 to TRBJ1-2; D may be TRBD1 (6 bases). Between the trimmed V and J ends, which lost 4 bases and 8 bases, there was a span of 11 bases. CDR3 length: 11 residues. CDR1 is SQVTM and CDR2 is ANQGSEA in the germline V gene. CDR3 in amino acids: CSVGAQGGYTF. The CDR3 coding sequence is TGCAGCGTTGGGGCCCAGGGGGGCTACACCTTC.

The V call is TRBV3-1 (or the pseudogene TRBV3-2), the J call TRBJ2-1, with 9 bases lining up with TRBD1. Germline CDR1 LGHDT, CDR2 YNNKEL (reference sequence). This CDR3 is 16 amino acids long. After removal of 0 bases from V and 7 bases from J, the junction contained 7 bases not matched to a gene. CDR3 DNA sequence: TGTGCCAGCAGCCAAGATATAGGGACAGGGTCTAATGAGCAGTTCTTC. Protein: CASSQDIGTGSNEQFF.

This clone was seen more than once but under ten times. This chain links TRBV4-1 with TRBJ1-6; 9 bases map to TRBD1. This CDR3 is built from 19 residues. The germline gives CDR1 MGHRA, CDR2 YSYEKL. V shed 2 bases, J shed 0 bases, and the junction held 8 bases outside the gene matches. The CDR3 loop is CASSQTPGQGSSYNSPLHF. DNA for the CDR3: TGCGCCAGCAGCCAAACCCCGGGACAGGGAAGCTCCTATAATTCACCCCTCCACTTT.

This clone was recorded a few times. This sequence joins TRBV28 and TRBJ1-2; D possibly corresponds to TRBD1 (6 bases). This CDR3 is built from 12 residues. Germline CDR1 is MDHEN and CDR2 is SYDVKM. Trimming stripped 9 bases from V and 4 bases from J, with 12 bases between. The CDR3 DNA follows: TGTGCCAGTACCGGGACAAGCTATGGCTACACCTTC. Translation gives CASTGTSYGYTF.

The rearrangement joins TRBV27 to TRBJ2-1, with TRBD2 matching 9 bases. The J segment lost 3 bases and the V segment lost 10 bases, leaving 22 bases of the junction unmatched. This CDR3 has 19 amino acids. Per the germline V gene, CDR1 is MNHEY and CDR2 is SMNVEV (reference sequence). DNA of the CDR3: TGTGCCATCCGTGGGACGAGGCTAGCGGGGAGGCTCGACTACAATGAGCAGTTCTTC. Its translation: CAIRGTRLAGRLDYNEQFF.

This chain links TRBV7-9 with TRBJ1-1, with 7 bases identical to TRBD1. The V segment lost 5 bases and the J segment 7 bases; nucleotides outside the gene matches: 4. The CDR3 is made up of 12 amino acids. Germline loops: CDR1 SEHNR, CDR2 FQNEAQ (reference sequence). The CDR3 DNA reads TGTGCCAGCAGCCCCGGGACAGATGAAGCTTTCTTT. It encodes CASSPGTDEAFF.

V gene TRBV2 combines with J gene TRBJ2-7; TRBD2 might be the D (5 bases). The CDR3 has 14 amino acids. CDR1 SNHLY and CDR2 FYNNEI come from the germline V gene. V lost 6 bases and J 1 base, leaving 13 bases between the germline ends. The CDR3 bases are TGTGCCAGCAGCCCCCCCCCGGGGTCCTACGAGCAGTACTTC. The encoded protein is CASSPPPGSYEQYF.